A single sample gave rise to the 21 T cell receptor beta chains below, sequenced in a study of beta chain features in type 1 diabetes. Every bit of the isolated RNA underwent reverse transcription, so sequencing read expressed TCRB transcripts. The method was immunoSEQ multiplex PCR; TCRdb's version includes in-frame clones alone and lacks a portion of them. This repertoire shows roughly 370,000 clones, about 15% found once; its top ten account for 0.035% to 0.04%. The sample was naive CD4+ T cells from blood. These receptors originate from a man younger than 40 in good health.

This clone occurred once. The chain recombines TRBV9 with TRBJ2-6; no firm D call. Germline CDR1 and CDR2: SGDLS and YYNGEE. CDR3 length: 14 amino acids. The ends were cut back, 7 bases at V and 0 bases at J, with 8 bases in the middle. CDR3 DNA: TGTGCCAGCGATCCCGGCTCTGGGGCCAACGTCCTGACTTTC. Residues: CASDPGSGANVLTF.

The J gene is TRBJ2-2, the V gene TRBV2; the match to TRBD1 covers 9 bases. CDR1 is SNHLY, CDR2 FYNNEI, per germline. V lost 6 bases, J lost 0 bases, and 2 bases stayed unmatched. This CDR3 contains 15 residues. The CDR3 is CASSRDRANTGELFF. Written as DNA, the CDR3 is TGTGCCAGCAGCCGGGACAGGGCGAACACCGGGGAGCTGTTTTTT.

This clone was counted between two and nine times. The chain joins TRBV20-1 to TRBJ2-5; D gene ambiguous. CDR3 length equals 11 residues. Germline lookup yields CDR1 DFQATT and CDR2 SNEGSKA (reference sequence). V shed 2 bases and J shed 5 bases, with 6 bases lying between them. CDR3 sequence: CSARITETQYF. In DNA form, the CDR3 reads TGCAGTGCTAGAATTACGGAGACCCAGTACTTC.

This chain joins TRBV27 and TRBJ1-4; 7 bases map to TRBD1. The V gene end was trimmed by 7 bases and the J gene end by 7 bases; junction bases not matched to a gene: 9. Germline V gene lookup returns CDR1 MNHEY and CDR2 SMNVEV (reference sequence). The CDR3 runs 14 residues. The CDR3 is CASKGTVLSEKLFF. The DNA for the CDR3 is TGTGCCAGCAAGGGGACAGTACTAAGTGAAAAACTGTTTTTT.

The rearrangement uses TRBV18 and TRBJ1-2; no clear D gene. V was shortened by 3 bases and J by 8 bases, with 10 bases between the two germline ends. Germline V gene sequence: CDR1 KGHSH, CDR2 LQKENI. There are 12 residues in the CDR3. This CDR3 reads CASSPPLSGYTF. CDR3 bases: TGTGCCAGCTCACCGCCGTTGAGCGGCTACACCTTC.

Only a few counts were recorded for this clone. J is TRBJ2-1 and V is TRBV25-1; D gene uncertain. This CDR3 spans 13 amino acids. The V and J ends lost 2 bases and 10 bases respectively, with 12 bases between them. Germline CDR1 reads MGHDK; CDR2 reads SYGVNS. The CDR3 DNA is TGTGCCAGCAGTGAAACTATCTCCAGAGAGCAGTTCTTC. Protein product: CASSETISREQFF. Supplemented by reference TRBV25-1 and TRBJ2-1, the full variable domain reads EADIYQTPRYLVIGTGKKITLECSQTMGHDKMYWYQQDPGMELHLIHYSYGVNSTEKGDLSSESTVSRIRTEHFPLTLESARPSHTSQYLCASSETISREQFFGPGTRLTVL.

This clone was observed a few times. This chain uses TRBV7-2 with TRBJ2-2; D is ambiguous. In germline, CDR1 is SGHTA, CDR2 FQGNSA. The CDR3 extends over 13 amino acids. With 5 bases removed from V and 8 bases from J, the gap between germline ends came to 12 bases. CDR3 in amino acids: CASSPTNSGELFF. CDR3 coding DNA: TGTGCCAGCAGCCCAACAAATTCAGGGGAGCTGTTTTTT.

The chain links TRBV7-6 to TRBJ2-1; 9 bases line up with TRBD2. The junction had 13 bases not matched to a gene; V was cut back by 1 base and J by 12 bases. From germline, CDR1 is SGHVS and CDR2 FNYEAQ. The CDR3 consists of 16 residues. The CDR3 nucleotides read TGTGCCAGCAGCTTAGAGACTAGCGGCTCCAAAAAAGGGCAGTTCTTC. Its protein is CASSLETSGSKKGQFF.

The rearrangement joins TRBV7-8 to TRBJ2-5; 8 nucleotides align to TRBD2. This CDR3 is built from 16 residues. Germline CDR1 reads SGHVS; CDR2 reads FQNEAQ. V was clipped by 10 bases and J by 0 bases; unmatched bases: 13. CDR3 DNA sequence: TGTGCCACCAAGATAAGGACTAGCTCGTACCAAGAGACCCAGTACTTC. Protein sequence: CATKIRTSSYQETQYF.

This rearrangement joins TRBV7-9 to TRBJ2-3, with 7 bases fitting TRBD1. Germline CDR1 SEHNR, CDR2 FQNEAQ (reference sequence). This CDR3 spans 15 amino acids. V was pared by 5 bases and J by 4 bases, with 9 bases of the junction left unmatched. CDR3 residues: CASSQTGSSADTQYF. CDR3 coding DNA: TGTGCCAGCAGCCAGACAGGGTCATCGGCAGATACGCAGTATTTT. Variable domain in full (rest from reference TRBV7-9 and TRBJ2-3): DTGVSQNPRHKITKRGQNVTFRCDPISEHNRLYWYRQTLGQGPEFLTYFQNEAQLEKSRLLSDRFSAERPKGSFSTLEIQRTEQGDSAMYLCASSQTGSSADTQYFGPGTRLTVL.

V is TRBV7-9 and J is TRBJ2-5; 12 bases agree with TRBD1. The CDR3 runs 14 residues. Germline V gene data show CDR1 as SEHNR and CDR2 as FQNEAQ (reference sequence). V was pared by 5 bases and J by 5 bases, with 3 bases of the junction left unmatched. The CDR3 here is CASSIGTGGETQYF. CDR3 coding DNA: TGTGCCAGCAGCATCGGGACAGGGGGCGAGACCCAGTACTTC.

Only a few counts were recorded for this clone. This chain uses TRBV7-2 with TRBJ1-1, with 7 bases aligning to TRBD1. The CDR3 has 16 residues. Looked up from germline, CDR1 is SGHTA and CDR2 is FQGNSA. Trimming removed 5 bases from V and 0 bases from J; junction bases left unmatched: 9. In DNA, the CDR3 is TGTGCCAGCAGCCTGGGACAGCTTGGGATGAACACTGAAGCTTTCTTT. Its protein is CASSLGQLGMNTEAFF.

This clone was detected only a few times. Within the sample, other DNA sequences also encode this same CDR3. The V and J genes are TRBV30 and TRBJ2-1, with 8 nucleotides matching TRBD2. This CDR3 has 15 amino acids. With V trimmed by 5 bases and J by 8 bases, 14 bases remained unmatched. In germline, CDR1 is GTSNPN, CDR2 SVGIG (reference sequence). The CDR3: CAWRLGSGRGYEQFF. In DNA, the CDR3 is TGTGCCTGGCGGTTGGGGAGCGGGAGAGGGTATGAGCAGTTCTTC.

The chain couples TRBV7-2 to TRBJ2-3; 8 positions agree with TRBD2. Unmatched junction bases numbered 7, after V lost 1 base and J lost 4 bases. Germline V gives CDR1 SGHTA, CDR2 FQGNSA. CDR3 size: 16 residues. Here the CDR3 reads CASSLVGTSLSDTQYF. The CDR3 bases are TGTGCCAGCAGCTTAGTTGGGACTAGTCTTTCAGATACGCAGTATTTT.

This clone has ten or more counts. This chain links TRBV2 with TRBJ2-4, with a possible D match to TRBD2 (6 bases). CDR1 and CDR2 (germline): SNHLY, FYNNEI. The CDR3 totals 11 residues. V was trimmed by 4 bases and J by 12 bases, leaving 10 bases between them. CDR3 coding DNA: TGTGCCAGCAGTGTCACTAGCAATCAGTACTTC. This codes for CASSVTSNQYF.

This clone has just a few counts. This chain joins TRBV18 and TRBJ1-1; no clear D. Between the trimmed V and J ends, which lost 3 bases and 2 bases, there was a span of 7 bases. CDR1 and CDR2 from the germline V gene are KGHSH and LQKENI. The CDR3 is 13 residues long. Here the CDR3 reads CASSPPPNTEAFF. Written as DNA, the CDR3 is TGTGCCAGCTCACCCCCTCCCAACACTGAAGCTTTCTTT.

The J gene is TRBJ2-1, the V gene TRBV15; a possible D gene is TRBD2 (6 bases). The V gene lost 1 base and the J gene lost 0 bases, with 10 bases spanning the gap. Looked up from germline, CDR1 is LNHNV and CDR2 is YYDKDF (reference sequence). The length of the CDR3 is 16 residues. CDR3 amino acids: CATSRGGTVSYNEQFF. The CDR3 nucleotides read TGTGCCACCAGCAGAGGGGGGACTGTCTCCTACAATGAGCAGTTCTTC.

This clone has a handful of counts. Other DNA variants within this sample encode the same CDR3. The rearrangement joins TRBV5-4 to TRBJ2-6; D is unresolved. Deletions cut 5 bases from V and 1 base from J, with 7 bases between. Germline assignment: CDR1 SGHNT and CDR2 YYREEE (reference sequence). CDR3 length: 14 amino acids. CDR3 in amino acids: CASSPESGANVLTF. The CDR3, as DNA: TGTGCCAGCAGTCCAGAATCTGGGGCCAACGTCCTGACTTTC.

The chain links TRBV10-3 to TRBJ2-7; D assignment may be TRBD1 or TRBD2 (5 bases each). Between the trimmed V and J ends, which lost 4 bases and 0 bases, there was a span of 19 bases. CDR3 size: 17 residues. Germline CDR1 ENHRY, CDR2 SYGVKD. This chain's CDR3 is CAISANPGTQSSYEQYF. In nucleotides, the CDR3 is TGTGCCATCAGTGCCAATCCCGGGACGCAAAGCTCCTACGAGCAGTACTTC.

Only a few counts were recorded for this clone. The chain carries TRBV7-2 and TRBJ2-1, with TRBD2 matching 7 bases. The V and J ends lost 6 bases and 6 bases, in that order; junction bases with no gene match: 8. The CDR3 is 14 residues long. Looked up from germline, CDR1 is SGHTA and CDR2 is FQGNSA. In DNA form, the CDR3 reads TGTGCCAGCAGAAGAAGCGGGGCGGGCAATGAGCAGTTCTTC. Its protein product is CASRRSGAGNEQFF.

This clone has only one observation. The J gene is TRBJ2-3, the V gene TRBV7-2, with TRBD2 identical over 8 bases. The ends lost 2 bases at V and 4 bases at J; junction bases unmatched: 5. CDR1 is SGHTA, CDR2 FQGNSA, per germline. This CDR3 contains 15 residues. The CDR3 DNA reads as TGTGCCAGCAGCTTAATCGGGGGGGCCTCAGATACGCAGTATTTT. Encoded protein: CASSLIGGASDTQYF.